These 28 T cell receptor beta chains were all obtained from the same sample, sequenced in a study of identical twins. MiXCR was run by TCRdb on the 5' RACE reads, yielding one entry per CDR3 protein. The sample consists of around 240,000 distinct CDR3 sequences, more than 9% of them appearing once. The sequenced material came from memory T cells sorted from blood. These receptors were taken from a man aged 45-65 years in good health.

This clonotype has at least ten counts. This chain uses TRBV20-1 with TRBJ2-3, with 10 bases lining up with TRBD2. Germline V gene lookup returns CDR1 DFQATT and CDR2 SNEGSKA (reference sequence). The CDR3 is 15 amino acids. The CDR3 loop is CSAKTSGYRTDTQYF. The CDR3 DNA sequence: TGCAGCGCAAAGACTAGCGGGTATCGCACAGATACGCAGTATTTT.

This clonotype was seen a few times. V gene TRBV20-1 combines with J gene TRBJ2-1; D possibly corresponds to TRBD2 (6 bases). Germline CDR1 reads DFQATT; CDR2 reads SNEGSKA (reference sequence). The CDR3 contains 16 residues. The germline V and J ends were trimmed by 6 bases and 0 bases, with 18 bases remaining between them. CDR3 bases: TGCAGTGCCCCCCGAGTTAGCGGAAGCTCCTACAATGAGCAGTTCTTC. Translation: CSAPRVSGSSYNEQFF.

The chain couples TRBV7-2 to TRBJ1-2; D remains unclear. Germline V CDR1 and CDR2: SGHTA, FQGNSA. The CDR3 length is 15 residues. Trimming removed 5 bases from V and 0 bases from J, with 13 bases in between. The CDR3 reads CASSPSLTTNYGYTF. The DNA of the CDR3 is TGTGCCAGCAGCCCCAGCTTAACAACTAACTATGGCTACACCTTC.

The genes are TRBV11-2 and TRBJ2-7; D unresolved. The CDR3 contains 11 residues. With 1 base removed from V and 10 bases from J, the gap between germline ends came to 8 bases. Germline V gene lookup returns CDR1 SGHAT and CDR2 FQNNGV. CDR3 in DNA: TGTGCCAGCAGCTTAGTAGGTAGACAGTACTTC. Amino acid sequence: CASSLVGRQYF.

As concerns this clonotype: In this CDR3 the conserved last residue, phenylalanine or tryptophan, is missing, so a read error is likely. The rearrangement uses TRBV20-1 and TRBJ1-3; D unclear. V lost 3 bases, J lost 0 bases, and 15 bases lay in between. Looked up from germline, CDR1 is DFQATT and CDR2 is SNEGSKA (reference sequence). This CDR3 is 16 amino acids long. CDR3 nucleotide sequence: TGCAGTGCTAGGGGAGGATCCTCCTACTCTGGAAACACCATATATTGT. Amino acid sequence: CSARGGSSYSGNTIYC.

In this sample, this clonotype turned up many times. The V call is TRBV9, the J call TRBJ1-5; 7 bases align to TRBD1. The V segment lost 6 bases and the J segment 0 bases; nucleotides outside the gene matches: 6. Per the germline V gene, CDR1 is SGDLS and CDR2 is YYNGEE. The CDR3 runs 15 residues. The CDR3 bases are TGTGCCAGCACAAGGGGGCCCGATAGCAATCAGCCCCAGCATTTT. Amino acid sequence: CASTRGPDSNQPQHF. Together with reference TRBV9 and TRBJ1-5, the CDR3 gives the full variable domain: DSGVTQTPKHLITATGQRVTLRCSPRSGDLSVYWYQQSLDQGLQFLIQYYNGEERAKGNILERFSAQQFPDLHSELNLSSLELGDSALYFCASTRGPDSNQPQHFGDGTRLSIL.

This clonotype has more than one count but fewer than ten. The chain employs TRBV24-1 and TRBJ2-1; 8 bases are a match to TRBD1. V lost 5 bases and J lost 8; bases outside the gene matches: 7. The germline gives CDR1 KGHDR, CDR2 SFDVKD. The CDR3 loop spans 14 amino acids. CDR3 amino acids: CATSVGQGAYEQFF. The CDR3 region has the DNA TGTGCCACCAGTGTCGGCCAGGGGGCGTATGAGCAGTTCTTC.

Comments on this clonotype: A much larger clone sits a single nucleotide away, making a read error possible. The CDR3 DNA reads as TGTTCCAGCAGCTTCGAAGGAAAGTCCTACAATGAGCAGTTCTTC. Encoded protein: CSSSFEGKSYNEQFF. The J gene is TRBJ2-1, the V gene TRBV7-8; no clear D. Germline V gene lookup returns CDR1 SGHVS and CDR2 FQNEAQ. This CDR3 spans 15 amino acids.

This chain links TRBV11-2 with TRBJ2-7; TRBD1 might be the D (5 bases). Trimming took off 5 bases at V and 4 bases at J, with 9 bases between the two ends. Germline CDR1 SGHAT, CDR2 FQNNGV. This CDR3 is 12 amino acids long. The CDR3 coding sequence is TGTGCCAGCAGCCAACAGGCTTACGAGCAGTACTTC. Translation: CASSQQAYEQYF.

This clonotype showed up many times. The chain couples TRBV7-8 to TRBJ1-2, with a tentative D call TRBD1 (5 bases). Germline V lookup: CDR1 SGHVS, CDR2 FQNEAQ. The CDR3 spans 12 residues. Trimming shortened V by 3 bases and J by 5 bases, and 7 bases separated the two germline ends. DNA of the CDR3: TGTGCCAGCAGCTTGGGGGGGTATGGCTACACCTTC. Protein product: CASSLGGYGYTF. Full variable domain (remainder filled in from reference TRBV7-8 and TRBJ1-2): GAGVSQSPRYKVAKRGQDVALRCDPISGHVSLFWYQQALGQGPEFLTYFQNEAQLDKSGLPSDRFFAERPEGSVSTLKIQRTQQEDSAVYLCASSLGGYGYTFGSGTRLTVV.

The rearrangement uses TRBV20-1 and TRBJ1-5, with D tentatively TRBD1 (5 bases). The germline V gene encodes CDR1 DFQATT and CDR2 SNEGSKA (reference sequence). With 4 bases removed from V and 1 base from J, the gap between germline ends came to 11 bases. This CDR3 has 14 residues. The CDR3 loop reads CSAKGRGSNQPQHF. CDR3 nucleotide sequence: TGCAGTGCTAAGGGGAGAGGAAGCAATCAGCCCCAGCATTTT.

The CDR3 DNA reads TGTGCCAGCAGCTTAGCGAGAGAAGGAATCCTATATGGCTACACCTTC. Amino acid sequence: CASSLAREGILYGYTF. The V and J genes are TRBV7-2 and TRBJ1-2; D is ambiguous. V was clipped by 0 bases and J by 5 bases, with 16 bases between them. Germline assignment: CDR1 SGHTA and CDR2 FQGNSA. The CDR3 spans 16 residues.

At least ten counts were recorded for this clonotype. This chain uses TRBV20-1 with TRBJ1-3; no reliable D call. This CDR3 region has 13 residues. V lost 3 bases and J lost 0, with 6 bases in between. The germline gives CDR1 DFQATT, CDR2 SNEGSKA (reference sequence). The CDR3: CSASGNSGNTIYF. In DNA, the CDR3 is TGCAGTGCTAGCGGCAACTCTGGAAACACCATATATTTT.

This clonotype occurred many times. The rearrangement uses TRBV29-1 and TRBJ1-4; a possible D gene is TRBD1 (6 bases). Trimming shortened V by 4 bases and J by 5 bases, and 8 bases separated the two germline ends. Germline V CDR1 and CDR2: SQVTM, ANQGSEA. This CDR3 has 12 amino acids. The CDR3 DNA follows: TGCAGCGTTGGGCAGGGGAATGAAAAACTGTTTTTT. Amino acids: CSVGQGNEKLFF.

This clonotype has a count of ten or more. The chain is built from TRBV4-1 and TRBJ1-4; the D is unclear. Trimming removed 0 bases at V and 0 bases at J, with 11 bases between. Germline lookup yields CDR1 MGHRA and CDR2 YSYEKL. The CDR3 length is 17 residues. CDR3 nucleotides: TGCGCCAGCAGCCAAGATTTACGACCGCCAACTAATGAAAAACTGTTTTTT. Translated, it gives CASSQDLRPPTNEKLFF.

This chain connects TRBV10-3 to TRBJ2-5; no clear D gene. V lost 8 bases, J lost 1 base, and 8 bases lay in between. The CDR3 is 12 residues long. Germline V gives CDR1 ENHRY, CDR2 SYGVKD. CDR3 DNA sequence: TGTGCCATCCGTGGCGGCCAAGAGACCCAGTACTTC. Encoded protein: CAIRGGQETQYF.

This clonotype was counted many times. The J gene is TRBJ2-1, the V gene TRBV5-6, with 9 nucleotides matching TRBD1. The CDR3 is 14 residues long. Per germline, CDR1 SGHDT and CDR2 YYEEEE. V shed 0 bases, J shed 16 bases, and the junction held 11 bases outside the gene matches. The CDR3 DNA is TGTGCCAGCAGCTTGGAACGGACAGGGGTGCTCCTTTTCTTC. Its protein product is CASSLERTGVLLFF.

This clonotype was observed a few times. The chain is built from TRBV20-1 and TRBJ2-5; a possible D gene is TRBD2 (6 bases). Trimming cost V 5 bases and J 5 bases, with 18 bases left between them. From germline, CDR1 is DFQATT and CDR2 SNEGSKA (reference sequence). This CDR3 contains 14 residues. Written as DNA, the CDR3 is TGCAGTGCTTCTAGGGCGGGGAGTGGTGAGACCCAGTACTTC. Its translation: CSASRAGSGETQYF.

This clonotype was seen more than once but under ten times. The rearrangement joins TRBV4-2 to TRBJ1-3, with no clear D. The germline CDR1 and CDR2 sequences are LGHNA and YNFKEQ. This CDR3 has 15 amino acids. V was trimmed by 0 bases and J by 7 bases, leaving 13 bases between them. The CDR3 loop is CASSQDNGPDNTIYF. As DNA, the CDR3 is TGTGCCAGCAGCCAAGACAACGGACCGGACAACACCATATATTTT.

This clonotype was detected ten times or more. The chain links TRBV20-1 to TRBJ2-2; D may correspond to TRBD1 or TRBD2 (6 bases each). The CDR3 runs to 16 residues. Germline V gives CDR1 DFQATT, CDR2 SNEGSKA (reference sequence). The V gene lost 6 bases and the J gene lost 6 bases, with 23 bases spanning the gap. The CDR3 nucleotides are TGCAGTGCGGCTGGGGGGCGCAGGGGATTTCCCGGGGAGCTGTTTTTT. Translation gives CSAAGGRRGFPGELFF.

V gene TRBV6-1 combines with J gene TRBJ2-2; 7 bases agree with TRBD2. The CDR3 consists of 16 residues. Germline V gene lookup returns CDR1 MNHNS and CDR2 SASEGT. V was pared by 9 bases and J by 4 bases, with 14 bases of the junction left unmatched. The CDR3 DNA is TGTGCCAGTGAGGGACTACCACCTGAACGCACCGGGGAGCTGTTTTTT. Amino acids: CASEGLPPERTGELFF.

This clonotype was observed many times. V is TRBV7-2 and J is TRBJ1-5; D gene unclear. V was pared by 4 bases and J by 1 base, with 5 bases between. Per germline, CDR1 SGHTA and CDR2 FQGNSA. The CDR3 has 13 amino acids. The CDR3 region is CASSSKSNQPQHF. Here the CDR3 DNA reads TGTGCCAGCAGCTCGAAGAGCAATCAGCCCCAGCATTTT.

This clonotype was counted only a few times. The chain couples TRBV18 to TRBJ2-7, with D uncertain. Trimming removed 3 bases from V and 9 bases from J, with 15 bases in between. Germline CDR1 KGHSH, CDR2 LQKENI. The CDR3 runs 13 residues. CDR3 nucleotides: TGTGCCAGCTCACCTGGTCACATTATGGGGCAGTACTTC. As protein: CASSPGHIMGQYF.

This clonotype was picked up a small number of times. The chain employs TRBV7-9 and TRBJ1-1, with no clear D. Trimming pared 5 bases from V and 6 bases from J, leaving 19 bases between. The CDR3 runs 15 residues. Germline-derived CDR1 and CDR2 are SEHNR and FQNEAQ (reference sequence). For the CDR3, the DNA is TGTGCCAGCAGCCCCGTTATTTCCGACGGCGCTGAAGCTTTCTTT. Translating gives CASSPVISDGAEAFF.

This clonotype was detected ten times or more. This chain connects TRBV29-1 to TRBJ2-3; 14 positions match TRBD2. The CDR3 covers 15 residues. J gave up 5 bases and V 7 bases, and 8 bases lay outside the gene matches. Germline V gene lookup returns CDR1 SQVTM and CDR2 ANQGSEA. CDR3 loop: CSAMTSGRAGDTQYF. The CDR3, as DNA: TGCAGCGCCATGACTAGCGGGAGGGCCGGAGATACGCAGTATTTT.

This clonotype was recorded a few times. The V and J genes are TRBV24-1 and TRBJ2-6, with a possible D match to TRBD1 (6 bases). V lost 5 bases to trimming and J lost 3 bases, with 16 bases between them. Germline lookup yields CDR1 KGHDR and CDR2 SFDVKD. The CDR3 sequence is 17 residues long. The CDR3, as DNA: TGTGCCACCAGTGCCCGGGCAGGGGCGGATGGGGCCAACGTCCTGACTTTC. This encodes CATSARAGADGANVLTF.

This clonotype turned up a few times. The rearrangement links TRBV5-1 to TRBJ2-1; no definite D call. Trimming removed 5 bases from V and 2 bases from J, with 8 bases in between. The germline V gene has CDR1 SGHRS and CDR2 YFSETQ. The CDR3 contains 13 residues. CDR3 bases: TGCGCCAGCAGAGGAGAGACCTACAATGAGCAGTTCTTC. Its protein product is CASRGETYNEQFF.

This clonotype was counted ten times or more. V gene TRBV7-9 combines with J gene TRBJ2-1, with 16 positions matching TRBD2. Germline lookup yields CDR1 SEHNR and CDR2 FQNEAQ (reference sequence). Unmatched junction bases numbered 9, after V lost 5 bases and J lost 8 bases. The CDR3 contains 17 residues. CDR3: CASSPGTSGRARHEQFF. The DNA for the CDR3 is TGTGCCAGCAGCCCCGGGACTAGCGGGAGGGCCAGGCATGAGCAGTTCTTC. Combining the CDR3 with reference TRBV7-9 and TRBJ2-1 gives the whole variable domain DTGVSQNPRHKITKRGQNVTFRCDPISEHNRLYWYRQTLGQGPEFLTYFQNEAQLEKSRLLSDRFSAERPKGSFSTLEIQRTEQGDSAMYLCASSPGTSGRARHEQFFGPGTRLTVL.